One and the same sample provided the 27 T cell receptor beta chains below, sequenced in a study of blood T cell repertoires in COVID-19 (TCRdb year 2020). Libraries were built with the immunoSEQ multiplex PCR assay. TCRdb re-hosts the immuneACCESS table, in-frame sequences only. Its copies lack some clones; in the studies checked, an unresolved V gene accounts for under half of them, and the cause for the rest is not known. For this sample the table gives around 220,000 clones, of which under 90% were detected only once. Roughly 7.8% of the sample rests with the top ten. Input material: peripheral blood. The source is an elderly woman with COVID-19, enrolled during active disease.

The chain couples TRBV6-5 to TRBJ2-1; tentatively, D is TRBD2 (6 bases). The germline CDR1 and CDR2 sequences are MNHEY and SVGAGI. The CDR3 is made up of 14 amino acids. Trimming cost V 5 bases and J 2 bases, with 10 bases left between them. The CDR3 DNA follows: TGTGCCAGCAGTACGGGGGTGACCTACAATGAGCAGTTCTTC. This codes for CASSTGVTYNEQFF.

The rearrangement uses TRBV3-1 (or the pseudogene TRBV3-2) and TRBJ2-5; TRBD2 agrees at 7 bases. The CDR3 spans 14 residues. Germline CDR1 and CDR2: LGHDT and YNNKEL (reference sequence). Unmatched junction bases numbered 8, after V lost 6 bases and J lost 4 bases. The chain's CDR3 is CASSKSGTPETQYF. The CDR3 coding sequence is TGTGCCAGCAGTAAAAGCGGGACTCCAGAGACCCAGTACTTC.

The chain couples TRBV2 to TRBJ1-4; perhaps TRBD1 as D (6 bases). CDR1 SNHLY and CDR2 FYNNEI come from the germline V gene. This CDR3 is built from 14 residues. The V end was cut by 8 bases, the J end by 4 bases, with 14 bases between. This CDR3 is CASGYLGGNEKLFF. CDR3 sequence (DNA): TGTGCCAGCGGGTATTTAGGGGGTAATGAAAAACTGTTTTTT.

This clone appeared once. This CDR3 is CASSFASGNTNEQFF. In DNA, the CDR3 is TGTGCCAGCAGTTTTGCCAGCGGGAATACGAATGAGCAGTTCTTC. The chain joins TRBV28 to TRBJ2-1; TRBD2 agrees at 7 bases. Per the germline V gene, CDR1 is MDHEN and CDR2 is SYDVKM. CDR3 length equals 15 residues. V shed 3 bases and J 7 bases; nucleotides not matched to a gene: 9.

The V gene is TRBV6-5, the J gene TRBJ2-3; possibly TRBD1 for D (6 bases). V lost 6 bases, J lost 0 bases, and 10 bases lay in between. The CDR3 spans 14 residues. Germline V gives CDR1 MNHEY, CDR2 SVGAGI. CDR3 region: CASRGQASTDTQYF. The CDR3 nucleotides are TGTGCCAGCAGGGGACAAGCTAGCACAGATACGCAGTATTTT.

The chain employs TRBV5-5 and TRBJ2-3; D is unresolved. Trimming stripped 0 bases from V and 2 bases from J, with 10 bases between. The CDR3 is made up of 15 amino acids. CDR1 is SGHKS and CDR2 is YYEKEE in the germline V gene (reference sequence). CDR3 loop: CASSLGAADTDTQYF. The CDR3 nucleotides are TGTGCCAGCAGCTTGGGGGCAGCCGACACAGATACGCAGTATTTT.

The rearrangement links TRBV5-1 to TRBJ1-2, with TRBD1 as a possible D gene (5 bases). The CDR3 length is 15 residues. Trimming took 0 bases from V and 4 from J, leaving 13 bases between them. Germline values: CDR1 SGHRS, CDR2 YFSETQ. The CDR3 DNA sequence: TGCGCCAGCAGCTTGGCCGGGGGGGAAGGCTATGGCTACACCTTC. Translating it yields CASSLAGGEGYGYTF.

The chain uses TRBV6-5 and TRBJ1-5; D is perhaps TRBD1 (6 bases). The ends were cut back, 7 bases at V and 2 bases at J, with 12 bases in the middle. The germline V gene encodes CDR1 MNHEY and CDR2 SVGAGI. CDR3 size: 14 residues. CDR3 DNA sequence: TGTGCCAGCACACCTAACAGGGGCAATCAGCCCCAGCATTTT. Its protein product is CASTPNRGNQPQHF.

On this clone itself: A read error may account for a junction end that differs from germline. The chain uses TRBV5-4 and TRBJ2-1; perhaps TRBD1 as D (5 bases). The germline V gene has CDR1 SGHNT and CDR2 YYREEE (reference sequence). CDR3 size: 12 residues. This CDR3 is CASCPLGAALLF. CDR3 nucleotide sequence: TGTGCCAGCTGCCCCCTTGGGGCAGCACTGCTCTTC.

This clone was seen only once. The chain links TRBV6-5 to TRBJ2-5, with 12 bases lining up with TRBD2. Germline V gene sequence: CDR1 MNHEY, CDR2 SVGAGI. Trimming at V came to 8 bases and at J to 5 bases, leaving 6 bases not matched to a gene. CDR3 length equals 14 residues. The CDR3 is CASQTSGSVETQYF. CDR3 coding DNA: TGTGCCAGCCAGACTAGCGGGAGTGTGGAGACCCAGTACTTC.

The chain has TRBV5-4 and TRBJ1-1; tentative D call: TRBD1 (5 bases). Germline CDR1 and CDR2: SGHNT and YYREEE (reference sequence). Deletions cut 4 bases from V and 0 bases from J, with 13 bases between. The CDR3 extends over 15 amino acids. The CDR3 region has the DNA TGTGCCAGCAGCACTGGTGGGGCCATGAACACTGAAGCTTTCTTT. Its protein is CASSTGGAMNTEAFF.

The rearrangement uses TRBV7-9 and TRBJ2-7; D may be TRBD2 (6 bases). The germline V gene encodes CDR1 SEHNR and CDR2 FQNEAQ (reference sequence). Deletions cut 8 bases from V and 2 bases from J, with 10 bases between. CDR3 length: 12 residues. DNA of the CDR3: TGTGCCAGCGGTAGCGGTACCTACGAGCAGTACTTC. This codes for CASGSGTYEQYF.

The chain is built from TRBV9 and TRBJ2-3, with 12 bases aligning to TRBD1. Germline CDR1 and CDR2: SGDLS and YYNGEE. The trim removed 1 base at V and 4 bases at J, leaving 4 bases unmatched. The CDR3 covers 16 residues. This CDR3 is CASSVRGQGASDTQYF. In nucleotides, the CDR3 is TGTGCCAGCAGCGTAAGGGGACAGGGGGCTTCAGATACGCAGTATTTT. Variable domain in full (rest from reference TRBV9 and TRBJ2-3): DSGVTQTPKHLITATGQRVTLRCSPRSGDLSVYWYQQSLDQGLQFLIQYYNGEERAKGNILERFSAQQFPDLHSELNLSSLELGDSALYFCASSVRGQGASDTQYFGPGTRLTVL.

The V call is TRBV7-3, the J call TRBJ1-1; 8 nucleotides match TRBD1. V shed 5 bases, J shed 1 base, and the junction held 6 bases outside the gene matches. The length of the CDR3 is 15 residues. CDR1 and CDR2 (germline): SGHTA, FQGTGA. The CDR3 coding sequence is TGTGCCAGCAGCCAGGACAGGGTACGGAACACTGAAGCTTTCTTT. Translation: CASSQDRVRNTEAFF.

V gene TRBV29-1 combines with J gene TRBJ1-1, with 7 bases aligning to TRBD1. The CDR3 covers 12 residues. V shed 7 bases, J shed 3 bases, and the junction held 5 bases outside the gene matches. Germline CDR1 is SQVTM and CDR2 is ANQGSEA. CDR3 DNA sequence: TGCAGCGCCTTAACAGGGGACACTGAAGCTTTCTTT. This translates into CSALTGDTEAFF.

As regards this clone: At one end, the junction sequence differs from germline, possibly due to a read error. This chain connects TRBV2 to TRBJ2-3, with 8 bases lining up with TRBD2. CDR3 size: 16 residues. Germline-derived CDR1 and CDR2 are SNHLY and FYNNEI. The CDR3 loop reads CASTSGGYPRADTQYF. The DNA for the CDR3 is TGTGCTAGCACGAGCGGGGGCTACCCTAGAGCAGATACGCAGTATTTT.

The chain uses TRBV7-2 and TRBJ1-5; D ambiguous. The CDR3 has 14 amino acids. Looked up from germline, CDR1 is SGHTA and CDR2 is FQGNSA. Trimming left V 2 bases short and J 0 bases short, with 5 bases between. The chain's CDR3 is CASSLLSSNQPQHF. For the CDR3, the DNA is TGTGCCAGCAGCTTACTTTCTAGCAATCAGCCCCAGCATTTT.

This chain joins TRBV5-1 and TRBJ2-2; TRBD1 aligns across 9 bases. Germline V CDR1 and CDR2: SGHRS, YFSETQ. CDR3 length equals 18 residues. V was pared by 4 bases and J by 2 bases, with 12 bases of the junction left unmatched. The CDR3 nucleotides read TGCGCCAGCAGCACACTCACCTGGACAGGGGCTAACACCGGGGAGCTGTTTTTT. Residues: CASSTLTWTGANTGELFF. The whole variable domain, filled in from reference TRBV5-1 and TRBJ2-2, reads KAGVTQTPRYLIKTRGQQVTLSCSPISGHRSVSWYQQTPGQGLQFLFEYFSETQRNKGNFPGRFSGRQFSNSRSEMNVSTLELGDSALYLCASSTLTWTGANTGELFFGEGSRLTVL.

The chain carries TRBV3-1 (or the pseudogene TRBV3-2) and TRBJ2-4; D is unresolved. The CDR3 consists of 16 residues. The V gene's germline CDR1 is LGHDT and CDR2 YNNKEL (reference sequence). V was shortened by 1 base and J by 0 bases, with 10 bases between the two germline ends. CDR3 in DNA: TGTGCCAGCAGCCAAGCAGGAACCCTAGCCAAAAACATTCAGTACTTC. Translating it yields CASSQAGTLAKNIQYF.

The chain couples TRBV4-1 to TRBJ2-3; maybe TRBD1 (6 bases). Germline assignment: CDR1 MGHRA and CDR2 YSYEKL. V dropped 2 bases and J dropped 2 bases, with 14 bases sitting between them. The CDR3 is 16 residues long. CDR3: CASSQRDKVYTDTQYF. CDR3 nucleotides: TGCGCCAGCAGCCAACGGGACAAAGTATACACAGATACGCAGTATTTT.

The chain couples TRBV6-6 to TRBJ2-5, with D possibly matching TRBD2 (6 bases). V lost 5 bases to trimming and J lost 1 base, with 20 bases between them. Looked up from germline, CDR1 is MNHNY and CDR2 is SVGAGI (reference sequence). CDR3 size: 17 residues. The CDR3 is CASSRTPLGGAQETQYF. In nucleotides, the CDR3 is TGTGCCAGCAGTCGCACCCCCCTGGGGGGAGCCCAAGAGACCCAGTACTTC.

The rearrangement links TRBV21-1 to TRBJ2-1; the D call in the table, TRBD2, was not verified against the DNA. TRBV21-1 is assigned pseudogene status. The CDR3 runs 16 residues. The CDR3 DNA reads as TGTGCCAGCAGCAAAGATGAGGGCCGTTCCTACAATGAGCAGTTCTTC. Translated, it gives CASSKDEGRSYNEQFF.

The chain is built from TRBV6-5 and TRBJ1-5; TRBD1 matches 7 bases. The CDR3 runs to 14 residues. Germline V gives CDR1 MNHEY, CDR2 SVGAGI. V was clipped by 7 bases and J by 2 bases; unmatched bases: 5. The chain's CDR3 is CASKGGLGNQPQHF. CDR3 in DNA: TGTGCCAGCAAAGGGGGCCTGGGCAATCAGCCCCAGCATTTT.

The rearrangement uses TRBV5-1 and TRBJ2-3; D unclear. The CDR3 sequence is 15 residues long. The ends were cut back, 0 bases at V and 4 bases at J, with 12 bases in the middle. Germline V gene sequence: CDR1 SGHRS, CDR2 YFSETQ. CDR3 protein: CASSLAVARPDTQYF. CDR3 nucleotides: TGCGCCAGCAGCTTGGCCGTGGCTAGGCCAGATACGCAGTATTTT.

V usage is TRBV7-2 and J usage is TRBJ2-5; 10 positions agree with TRBD1. In germline, CDR1 is SGHTA, CDR2 FQGNSA. This CDR3 is built from 17 residues. V lost 1 base to trimming and J lost 2 bases; unmatched junction nucleotides: 7. The CDR3: CASSLGTGGVGQETQYF. CDR3 nucleotides: TGTGCCAGCAGCTTAGGGACAGGGGGAGTGGGGCAAGAGACCCAGTACTTC. The full variable domain, with the rest looked up from reference TRBV7-2 and TRBJ2-5, is GAGVSQSPSNKVTEKGKDVELRCDPISGHTALYWYRQSLGQGLEFLIYFQGNSAPDKSGLPSDRFSAERTGGSVSTLTIQRTQQEDSAVYLCASSLGTGGVGQETQYFGPGTRLLVL.

V gene TRBV2 combines with J gene TRBJ1-4, with D perhaps matching TRBD1 (5 bases). The CDR3 totals 15 residues. Trimming took off 1 base at V and 8 bases at J, with 14 bases between the two ends. The germline V gene has CDR1 SNHLY and CDR2 FYNNEI. The chain's CDR3 is CASSEGGTVGEKLFF. CDR3 in DNA: TGTGCCAGCAGTGAAGGGGGCACGGTCGGGGAAAAACTGTTTTTT.

This clone showed up just a few times. The CDR3 region has the DNA TGCGCCAGCAGCTGGGGAGGGAATAATGAAAAACTGTTTTTT. Protein product: CASSWGGNNEKLFF. The chain employs TRBV5-1 and TRBJ1-4; D unresolved. Germline assignment: CDR1 SGHRS and CDR2 YFSETQ. The CDR3 runs 14 residues. The V end was cut by 3 bases, the J end by 4 bases, with 10 bases between.